This T cell receptor beta chain was captured in a study of cytomegalovirus exposure and HLA in healthy donors. Study conclusions and caveats: The authors confirmed in vitro that three CMV-associated chains were specific for CMV antigens.

PCR involved 60 Vbeta and 13 Jbeta primers. Sequencing was performed with immunoSEQ multiplex PCR; in TCRdb, only in-frame clones are kept and a portion is missing. The table for this sample gives about 58,000 clones. To note about this clone: Its antigen is undetermined.

Trimming removed 2 bases at V and 4 bases at J, with 20 bases between. In germline, CDR1 is MNHEY, CDR2 SMNVEV (reference sequence). The CDR3 is 17 amino acids. The sequenced sample was PBMCs. The sequence was obtained from a woman between 18 and 29 years old in good health and CMV-seronegative. The rearrangement uses TRBV27 and TRBJ1-1, with D maybe TRBD1 (5 bases). The CDR3 DNA follows: TGTGCCAGCAGTTTAGCTCGTGTCAGGGATTCGGGCACTGAAGCTTTCTTT. Its translation is CASSLARVRDSGTEAFF.